The sequence of this TCR beta chain was determined in a study of blood T cell repertoires in COVID-19. About the study: PBMCs, B-cell-depleted T cells, or T cells provided the cDNA or gDNA that made up the material.

Per germline, CDR1 DFQATT and CDR2 SNEGSKA (reference sequence). V lost 3 bases and J lost 4, with 9 bases in between. The CDR3 is 12 amino acids. How the authors handled the data: The assay estimated nucleated cells by amplifying reference gene primers. Assay used: immunoSEQ multiplex PCR; TCRdb lists only in-frame clones, some missing. V, J and clone size are taken as reported in that table, and D and trimming were inferred from the DNA itself. The profile shows approximately 100,000 clones, roughly 89% of them singletons. This receptor was identified in a human donor in a cohort sampled during active COVID-19. The chain has TRBV20-1 and TRBJ1-2, with D unclear. Material for sequencing was peripheral blood. CDR3 protein: CSASGSSYGYTF. In DNA form, the CDR3 reads TGCAGTGCTAGTGGCAGTTCCTATGGCTACACCTTC.